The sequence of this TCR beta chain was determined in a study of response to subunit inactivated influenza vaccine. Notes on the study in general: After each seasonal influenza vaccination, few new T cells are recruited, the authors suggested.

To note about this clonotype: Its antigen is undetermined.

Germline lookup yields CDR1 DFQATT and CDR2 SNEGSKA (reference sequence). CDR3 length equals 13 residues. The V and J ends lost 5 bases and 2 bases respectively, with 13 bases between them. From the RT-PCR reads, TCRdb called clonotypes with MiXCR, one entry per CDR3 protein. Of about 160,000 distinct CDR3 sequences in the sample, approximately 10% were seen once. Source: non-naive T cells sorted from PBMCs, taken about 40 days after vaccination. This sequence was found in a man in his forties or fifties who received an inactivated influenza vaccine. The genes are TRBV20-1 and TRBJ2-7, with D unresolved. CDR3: CSAPGLTPYEQYF. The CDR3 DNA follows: TGCAGTGCTCCCGGGCTTACTCCCTACGAGCAGTACTTC.